Each of the 26 T cell receptor beta chains below was sequenced from the same sample in a study of human T cells and chemical hapten exposure. Time point given: patch test 3, about 24 weeks after DPC sensitization. Treatment indicated: therapeutic diphenylcyclopropenone sensitization with weekly scalp DPC. Unfractionated whole blood yielded total RNA. TCRdb independently ran MiXCR on the RACE reads; one entry per CDR3 protein. This sample has 30,000 to 40,000 distinct CDR3 sequences, with roughly 13% found just once. Sequences were derived from whole blood, sampled in connection with sensitization to the hapten diphenylcyclopropenone (DPC). The receptors shown here come from a woman in her 40s with alopecia areata. Some clones in this sample may be carry-over from other donors' samples.

This clonotype was detected only a few times. This clone may be a read error of a much larger clone one base away. The chain employs TRBV18 and TRBJ2-7; D is ambiguous. The germline V and J ends were trimmed by 6 bases and 3 bases, with 6 bases remaining between them. The CDR3 consists of 11 residues. CDR1 and CDR2 from the germline V gene are KGHSH and LQKENI. This CDR3 is CASSLYYEQYF. CDR3 DNA: TGTGCCAGCTCCCTCTACTACGAGCAGTACTTC.

The rearrangement uses TRBV28 and TRBJ1-6; D is possibly TRBD1 (6 bases). This CDR3 spans 13 amino acids. The V gene's germline CDR1 is MDHEN and CDR2 SYDVKM. V gave up 9 bases and J gave up 10 bases, with 16 bases separating them. The CDR3 sequence: CASRDRRGSPLHF. In DNA form, the CDR3 reads TGTGCCAGTCGAGACAGGAGAGGGTCACCCCTCCACTTT.

With respect to this clonotype: The junction shows a germline mismatch at one end, possibly a read error. CDR3 residues: CASGLGGQNTGELFF. The DNA of the CDR3 is TGTGCCAGCGGCTTAGGGGGGCAGAACACCGGGGAGCTGTTTTTT. The chain is built from TRBV11-2 and TRBJ2-2; tentatively, D is TRBD1 or TRBD2 (6 bases each). The CDR3 runs to 15 residues. The V gene's germline CDR1 is SGHAT and CDR2 FQNNGV.

This clonotype came up many times. This sequence joins TRBV5-4 and TRBJ2-1, with D possibly TRBD1 on 5 matching bases. Germline V gives CDR1 SGHNT, CDR2 YYREEE (reference sequence). Deletions cut 2 bases from V and 2 bases from J, with 14 bases between. This CDR3 comprises 16 residues. The CDR3 is CASSFYGREPYNEQFF. The CDR3 region has the DNA TGTGCCAGCAGCTTTTATGGCAGGGAACCCTACAATGAGCAGTTCTTC.

This clonotype was recorded a few times. The V and J genes are TRBV29-1 and TRBJ2-3, with D perhaps TRBD2 (6 bases). Deletions cut 7 bases from V and 2 bases from J, with 10 bases between. From germline, CDR1 is SQVTM and CDR2 ANQGSEA. This CDR3 is built from 12 residues. The DNA for the CDR3 is TGCAGCGCCGCGGGGCCCACAGATACGCAGTATTTT. This encodes CSAAGPTDTQYF.

The chain joins TRBV7-9 to TRBJ1-2; TRBD1 aligns across 8 bases. The CDR3 contains 16 residues. Trimming took 0 bases from V and 4 from J; bases not matched to a gene: 7. CDR1 is SEHNR and CDR2 is FQNEAQ in the germline V gene (reference sequence). The CDR3 DNA is TGTGCCAGCAGCTTAGCATTAACCGGGACAGGCTATGGCTACACCTTC. This sequence encodes CASSLALTGTGYGYTF.

This clonotype was counted at least ten times. This chain uses TRBV5-5 with TRBJ2-4; D gene ambiguous. Trimming stripped 1 base from V and 0 bases from J, with 5 bases between. The CDR3 has 14 amino acids. Germline CDR1 SGHKS, CDR2 YYEKEE (reference sequence). As DNA, the CDR3 is TGTGCCAGCAGCTTGACGGTAGCCAAAAACATTCAGTACTTC. The encoded protein is CASSLTVAKNIQYF.

This clonotype has more than one count but fewer than ten. The CDR3 region has the DNA TGTGCCAGCGCAGAGCTGAATTCACCCCTCCACTTT. As protein: CASAELNSPLHF. The chain carries TRBV9 and TRBJ1-6; D gene unclear. The CDR3 contains 12 residues. V was pared by 7 bases and J by 7 bases, with 9 bases between. Germline CDR1 is SGDLS and CDR2 is YYNGEE. Looking up the rest from reference TRBV9 and TRBJ1-6 gives the full variable domain: DSGVTQTPKHLITATGQRVTLRCSPRSGDLSVYWYQQSLDQGLQFLIQYYNGEERAKGNILERFSAQQFPDLHSELNLSSLELGDSALYFCASAELNSPLHFGNGTRLTVT.

This rearrangement joins TRBV29-1 to TRBJ2-3; 7 positions match TRBD2. V shed 6 bases, J shed 7 bases, and the junction held 16 bases outside the gene matches. The CDR3 covers 15 residues. Germline lookup yields CDR1 SQVTM and CDR2 ANQGSEA. The CDR3 loop is CSVDPKAGDLNTQYF. The CDR3 DNA reads TGCAGCGTCGATCCAAAGGCGGGGGATCTAAATACGCAGTATTTT.

Many counts were recorded for this clonotype. V is TRBV4-3 and J is TRBJ1-2; D is unclear. The V gene's germline CDR1 is LGHNA and CDR2 YSLEER. Trimming left V 0 bases short and J 5 bases short, with 13 bases between. The CDR3 extends over 15 amino acids. The CDR3 is CASSQDLVVGYGYTF. CDR3 nucleotide sequence: TGCGCCAGCAGCCAAGATTTGGTTGTAGGGTATGGCTACACCTTC.

The table lists this clonotype with a few counts. A read error is possible here, since a much larger clone lies one base away. The chain combines TRBV28 with TRBJ2-2; perhaps TRBD1 as D (5 bases). V lost 5 bases and J lost 3, with 10 bases in between. The CDR3 sequence is 14 residues long. Germline V gives CDR1 MDHEN, CDR2 SYDVKM. CDR3 protein: CASSGHGHTGELFF. As DNA, the CDR3 is TGTGCCAGCAGTGGACATGGCCACACCGGGGAGCTGTTTTTT.

This clonotype was found many times. The gene calls are TRBV2 and TRBJ1-1; no clear D gene. V lost 6 bases and J 4 bases, leaving 12 bases between the germline ends. The CDR3 totals 13 residues. Germline V gives CDR1 SNHLY, CDR2 FYNNEI. CDR3 in DNA: TGTGCCAGCAGGTCCCAGCTTACCACTGAAGCTTTCTTT. It yields the protein CASRSQLTTEAFF.

This clonotype came up a few times. The chain couples TRBV28 to TRBJ2-5, with a possible D match to TRBD2 (5 bases). The germline V gene has CDR1 MDHEN and CDR2 SYDVKM. CDR3 length: 14 amino acids. V lost 5 bases to trimming and J lost 5 bases, with 15 bases between them. CDR3 region: CASSPARTGETQYF. CDR3 nucleotides: TGTGCCAGCAGTCCTGCCCGAACGGGGGAGACCCAGTACTTC. Combining the CDR3 with reference TRBV28 and TRBJ2-5 gives the whole variable domain DVKVTQSSRYLVKRTGEKVFLECVQDMDHENMFWYRQDPGLGLRLIYFSYDVKMKEKGDIPEGYSVSREKKERFSLILESASTNQTSMYLCASSPARTGETQYFGPGTRLLVL.

This clonotype was observed many times. V usage is TRBV20-1 and J usage is TRBJ1-5; D perhaps matches TRBD1 (5 bases). This CDR3 is built from 17 residues. Looked up from germline, CDR1 is DFQATT and CDR2 is SNEGSKA (reference sequence). Between the trimmed V and J ends, which lost 3 bases and 4 bases, there was a span of 22 bases. DNA for the CDR3: TGCAGTGCTAGGAGGGATATTGACTCCGGGGGGAATCAGCCCCAGCATTTT. Protein: CSARRDIDSGGNQPQHF.

At least ten counts were recorded for this clonotype. V and J are TRBV29-1 and TRBJ2-1; TRBD2 aligns across 7 bases. After removal of 3 bases from V and 8 bases from J, the junction contained 10 bases not matched to a gene. Germline V lookup: CDR1 SQVTM, CDR2 ANQGSEA. CDR3 size: 14 residues. Here the CDR3 reads CSVDPRERIDEQFF. CDR3 DNA sequence: TGCAGCGTTGATCCGCGGGAGAGAATAGATGAGCAGTTCTTC.

This clonotype has only a few counts. The chain carries TRBV29-1 and TRBJ2-4, with 11 nucleotides matching TRBD2. The CDR3 runs 13 residues. Germline-derived CDR1 and CDR2 are SQVTM and ANQGSEA. V lost 7 bases to trimming and J lost 8 bases; unmatched junction nucleotides: 7. DNA of the CDR3: TGCAGCGCCCAACTAGCGGGAGTTTACATTCAGTACTTC. Its translation: CSAQLAGVYIQYF.

There are many counts of this clonotype. The chain combines TRBV12-3 or TRBV12-4 with TRBJ2-7, with 10 bases lining up with TRBD2. The CDR3 sequence is 14 residues long. J was trimmed by 3 bases and V by 7 bases; bases with no gene match: 6. CDR3 bases: TGTGCCAGCACCCGAGGGACTAGCGACTACGAGCAGTACTTC. Amino acids: CASTRGTSDYEQYF.

This clonotype was recorded at least ten times. This chain uses TRBV7-3 with TRBJ2-2, with 13 bases lining up with TRBD2. From germline, CDR1 is SGHTA and CDR2 FQGTGA. With 4 bases clipped from V and 4 bases from J, the junction kept 3 bases outside the gene matches. There are 16 residues in the CDR3. The CDR3 here is CASSWTSGRSTGELFF. The CDR3 coding sequence is TGTGCCAGCAGCTGGACTAGCGGGAGAAGCACCGGGGAGCTGTTTTTT.

The V gene is TRBV7-2, the J gene TRBJ2-5; D perhaps matches TRBD2 (7 bases). Germline V CDR1 and CDR2: SGHTA, FQGNSA. Trimming pared 5 bases from V and 2 bases from J, leaving 15 bases between. This CDR3 region has 15 residues. The CDR3 DNA is TGTGCCAGCAGCCACTGGGGGGGGCGGCAAGAGACCCAGTACTTC. Translation gives CASSHWGGRQETQYF.

This clonotype was found many times. The chain carries TRBV20-1 and TRBJ1-5, with a tentative D call TRBD1 (5 bases). The germline V and J ends were trimmed by 3 bases and 6 bases, with 12 bases remaining between them. Germline CDR1 is DFQATT and CDR2 is SNEGSKA (reference sequence). The CDR3 loop spans 13 amino acids. The CDR3 bases are TGCAGTGCTAGGAGTACCGGGGCTCAGCCCCAGCATTTT. Translated: CSARSTGAQPQHF.

This clonotype was counted many times. The chain has TRBV28 and TRBJ2-7; D unresolved. There are 11 residues in the CDR3. The V gene's germline CDR1 is MDHEN and CDR2 SYDVKM. V was trimmed by 2 bases and J by 4 bases, leaving 3 bases between them. The CDR3 DNA reads as TGTGCCAGCAGTTTACAGTACGAGCAGTACTTC. Protein product: CASSLQYEQYF. Full variable domain (outside the CDR3, taken from reference TRBV28 and TRBJ2-7): DVKVTQSSRYLVKRTGEKVFLECVQDMDHENMFWYRQDPGLGLRLIYFSYDVKMKEKGDIPEGYSVSREKKERFSLILESASTNQTSMYLCASSLQYEQYFGPGTRLTVT.

This clonotype was counted at least ten times. V gene TRBV29-1 combines with J gene TRBJ1-3, with 7 bases matching TRBD1. V lost 7 bases, J lost 1 base, and 1 base stayed unmatched. The CDR3 extends over 12 amino acids. Germline V CDR1 and CDR2: SQVTM, ANQGSEA. In DNA, the CDR3 is TGCAGCGCGACAGGGTCTGGAAACACCATATATTTT. Residues: CSATGSGNTIYF.

This clonotype was detected many times. J is TRBJ1-2 and V is TRBV12-3 or TRBV12-4, with a tentative D call TRBD1 (5 bases). Trimming took off 6 bases at V and 2 bases at J, with 10 bases between the two ends. The CDR3 has 13 amino acids. The CDR3 sequence: CASSWTPNYGYTF. In DNA form, the CDR3 reads TGTGCCAGCAGCTGGACACCAAACTATGGCTACACCTTC.

This clonotype has at least ten counts. V usage is TRBV10-3 and J usage is TRBJ1-6; TRBD1 matches at 8 bases. This CDR3 contains 12 residues. V lost 11 bases and J lost 7; bases outside the gene matches: 4. Germline assignment: CDR1 ENHRY and CDR2 SYGVKD. The CDR3 DNA sequence: TGTGCCTCCAGGGGGCGCAATTCACCCCTCCACTTT. It is translated as CASRGRNSPLHF.

Many counts were recorded for this clonotype. The rearrangement uses TRBV6-2 or TRBV6-3 and TRBJ2-4; 11 bases fit TRBD2. The CDR3 extends over 18 amino acids. Looked up from germline, CDR1 is MNHEY and CDR2 is SVGEGT. With V trimmed by 6 bases and J by 0 bases, 10 bases remained unmatched. CDR3 amino acids: CASSPGTSGILAKNIQYF. As DNA, the CDR3 is TGTGCCAGCAGCCCCGGGACTAGCGGAATCCTAGCCAAAAACATTCAGTACTTC.

This rearrangement joins TRBV29-1 to TRBJ1-4; tentative D call: TRBD1 (5 bases). CDR3 length: 14 amino acids. V dropped 7 bases and J dropped 6 bases, with 18 bases sitting between them. Germline loops: CDR1 SQVTM, CDR2 ANQGSEA. Written as DNA, the CDR3 is TGCAGCGCCAAAGCCGGGACCGCAGATGAAAAACTGTTTTTT. Translation gives CSAKAGTADEKLFF.